Following are 16 T cell receptor beta chains from one sample sequenced in a study of T cell repertoires in cytomegalovirus infection. The antigens for these receptors are not known. TCRdb redid the calling of the reads with MiXCR, one entry per CDR3 protein. The data contain approximately 71,000 distinct CDR3 sequences, 20% of them singletons. Source: CD8+ T cells from cultured PBMCs, taken from culture after CMV antigen stimulation. These receptor sequences come from a human donor in good health (CMV status not recorded). Some clones in this sample may be carry-over from other donors' samples.

In this sample, this clonotype turned up a few times. The chain carries TRBV7-8 and TRBJ2-7; D gene uncertain. Trimming stripped 0 bases from V and 1 base from J, with 7 bases between. The CDR3 has 14 residues. CDR1 SGHVS and CDR2 FQNEAQ come from the germline V gene. The CDR3 is CASSLAYGSYEQYF. CDR3 nucleotides: TGTGCCAGCAGCTTAGCGTACGGATCCTACGAGCAGTACTTC.

By proportion, this clonotype is medium-sized. The gene calls are TRBV11-2 and TRBJ2-2; 7 bases line up with TRBD2. CDR3 length: 18 amino acids. V shed 4 bases, J shed 3 bases, and the junction held 14 bases outside the gene matches. Germline-derived CDR1 and CDR2 are SGHAT and FQNNGV. CDR3 bases: TGTGCCAGCAGCTGGGGGGGAACGGGGGGTAAAGACACCGGGGAGCTGTTTTTT. The encoded protein is CASSWGGTGGKDTGELFF.

The chain has TRBV7-9 and TRBJ2-1; 9 bases match TRBD1. CDR1 SEHNR and CDR2 FQNEAQ come from the germline V gene (reference sequence). J lost 6 bases, V lost 1 base, and 10 bases had no gene match. The CDR3 consists of 17 residues. The CDR3 coding sequence is TGTGCCAGCAGCTTAGGGGAAGGGACAGGGCAAGGCAATGAGCAGTTCTTC. Translated, it gives CASSLGEGTGQGNEQFF.

This clonotype was picked up a small number of times. The rearrangement links TRBV7-2 to TRBJ2-5, with unresolved D. CDR1 SGHTA and CDR2 FQGNSA come from the germline V gene. CDR3 length: 14 amino acids. The V end was cut by 5 bases, the J end by 4 bases, with 14 bases between. CDR3 in DNA: TGTGCCAGCAGCGCCCCCATTCGGCTAGAGACCCAGTACTTC. Translation: CASSAPIRLETQYF.

The chain carries TRBV2 and TRBJ1-2, with TRBD1 as a possible D gene (6 bases). The CDR3 is made up of 13 amino acids. V lost 5 bases to trimming and J lost 2 bases, with 9 bases between them. CDR1 and CDR2 from the germline V gene are SNHLY and FYNNEI. CDR3 in amino acids: CASSTTGNYGYTF. CDR3 nucleotide sequence: TGTGCCAGCAGTACTACAGGGAACTATGGCTACACCTTC. The variable domain in full, completed from reference TRBV2 and TRBJ1-2, reads EPEVTQTPSHQVTQMGQEVILRCVPISNHLYFYWYRQILGQKVEFLVSFYNNEISEKSEIFDDQFSVERPDGSNFTLKIRSTKLEDSAMYFCASSTTGNYGYTFGSGTRLTVV.

DNA for the CDR3: TGTGCCAGCAGCCCCCCCAAAAGGATTTCCTACAATGAGCAGTTCTTC. It is translated as CASSPPKRISYNEQFF. V gene TRBV7-8 combines with J gene TRBJ2-1; D ambiguous. Trimming removed 5 bases from V and 1 base from J, with 15 bases in between. CDR1 and CDR2 (germline): SGHVS, FQNEAQ. This CDR3 is 16 amino acids long.

This clonotype was observed a handful of times. The chain employs TRBV18 and TRBJ2-1; the D is unclear. The ends were cut back, 3 bases at V and 8 bases at J, with 20 bases in the middle. The V gene's germline CDR1 is KGHSH and CDR2 LQKENI. The CDR3 loop spans 16 amino acids. CDR3 sequence reads: CASSPPPPGQTDEQFF. CDR3 DNA: TGTGCCAGCTCACCTCCCCCCCCAGGCCAGACCGATGAGCAGTTCTTC.

This clonotype was seen a few times. The chain carries TRBV7-9 and TRBJ1-1, with D possibly being TRBD1 (6 bases). V lost 3 bases and J 5 bases, leaving 16 bases between the germline ends. Germline V gene sequence: CDR1 SEHNR, CDR2 FQNEAQ (reference sequence). The CDR3 has 15 amino acids. The CDR3 bases are TGTGCCAGCAGCTTGACTCCGGGGGGCATAACTGAAGCTTTCTTT. It yields the protein CASSLTPGGITEAFF.

This clonotype showed up just once. V gene TRBV28 combines with J gene TRBJ2-5; D remains unclear. Germline V gives CDR1 MDHEN, CDR2 SYDVKM. The CDR3 is 16 amino acids. Trimming cost V 4 bases and J 1 base, with 16 bases left between them. The CDR3 bases are TGTGCCAGCAGTTCCACCTCTAGTGCTCCCCAAGAGACCCAGTACTTC. Protein product: CASSSTSSAPQETQYF.

The chain recombines TRBV28 with TRBJ1-1, with 8 bases lining up with TRBD1. The CDR3 is 13 amino acids. Germline CDR1 is MDHEN and CDR2 is SYDVKM. The ends lost 11 bases at V and 1 base at J; junction bases unmatched: 6. The CDR3, as DNA: TGTGCCGGACAGGGTTGGGGGAACACTGAAGCTTTCTTT. As protein: CAGQGWGNTEAFF.

The J gene is TRBJ2-1, the V gene TRBV9; the D gene is possibly TRBD2 (5 bases). Germline lookup yields CDR1 SGDLS and CDR2 YYNGEE. Trimming shortened V by 3 bases and J by 6 bases, and 16 bases separated the two germline ends. CDR3 size: 15 residues. The CDR3 sequence: CASSADSTMSNEQFF. For the CDR3, the DNA is TGTGCCAGCAGCGCGGACTCTACTATGTCCAATGAGCAGTTCTTC.

This clonotype has a count of ten or more. J is TRBJ1-1 and V is TRBV6-5; no firm D call. The germline V gene has CDR1 MNHEY and CDR2 SVGAGI. Trimming stripped 0 bases from V and 4 bases from J, with 9 bases between. This CDR3 region has 14 residues. CDR3 coding DNA: TGTGCCAGCAGTTACTCGGTCCCAGTCACTGAAGCTTTCTTT. This encodes CASSYSVPVTEAFF.

Only a few counts were recorded for this clonotype. The chain employs TRBV7-2 and TRBJ2-1, with 12 bases lining up with TRBD2. Germline V CDR1 and CDR2: SGHTA, FQGNSA. There are 19 residues in the CDR3. Trimming at V came to 5 bases and at J to 1 base, leaving 12 bases not matched to a gene. As DNA, the CDR3 is TGTGCCAGCAGCCTAATGATCTGGACTAGCGGGGCATCCTACAATGAGCAGTTCTTC. Residues: CASSLMIWTSGASYNEQFF.

This clonotype was recorded a few times. This chain joins TRBV7-8 and TRBJ2-3, with D possibly called TRBD1 or TRBD2 (6 bases each). CDR1 and CDR2 (germline): SGHVS, FQNEAQ. The V end lost 1 base, the J end lost 2 bases, and 16 bases lay between the germline ends. CDR3 length: 17 amino acids. CDR3 coding DNA: TGTGCCAGCAGCTTAGAAGGCGGAGGGGGGATCACAGATACGCAGTATTTT. This gives the protein CASSLEGGGGITDTQYF. The full variable domain, completed using reference TRBV7-8 and TRBJ2-3, is GAGVSQSPRYKVAKRGQDVALRCDPISGHVSLFWYQQALGQGPEFLTYFQNEAQLDKSGLPSDRFFAERPEGSVSTLKIQRTQQEDSAVYLCASSLEGGGGITDTQYFGPGTRLTVL.

This chain joins TRBV27 and TRBJ1-1; D possibly corresponds to TRBD1 (5 bases). The CDR3 length is 13 residues. V lost 2 bases and J 4 bases, leaving 8 bases between the germline ends. Germline lookup yields CDR1 MNHEY and CDR2 SMNVEV (reference sequence). The CDR3 is CASSLGGTTEAFF. The CDR3 DNA sequence: TGTGCCAGCAGTTTAGGGGGGACCACTGAAGCTTTCTTT.

CDR3 coding DNA: TGCGCCAGCAGCCAAATCTACAACTCCTACAATGAGCAGTTCTTC. This gives the protein CASSQIYNSYNEQFF. This chain links TRBV4-1 with TRBJ2-1; no definite D call. V was clipped by 2 bases and J by 0 bases, with 8 bases between them. The CDR3 runs to 15 residues. The germline CDR1 and CDR2 sequences are MGHRA and YSYEKL.